The clone carrying this T cell receptor (beta chain) appeared a few times. This specimen belongs to a study of CD8 T cells in ankylosing spondylitis. TCRdb ran MiXCR on the 5' RACE reads and lists one entry per CDR3 protein. The top ten hold roughly 34% of the sample, which has 250,000 to 300,000 distinct CDR3 sequences, 15% to 20% seen once. Sequencing was performed on blood, either unsorted or a sorted T cell fraction (not recorded which). The clonotype comes from a male donor with ankylosing spondylitis or in good health (not recorded which).

The CDR3 loop reads CATATGTGVDEQYF. CDR3 in DNA: TGCGCCACCGCTACCGGGACAGGGGTTGACGAGCAGTACTTC. The chain links TRBV10-2 to TRBJ2-7, with TRBD1 matching 10 bases. The V gene end was trimmed by 10 bases and the J gene end by 5 bases; junction bases not matched to a gene: 11. The CDR3 runs to 14 residues. Per the germline V gene, CDR1 is WSHSY and CDR2 is SAAADI.